Presented here are 17 T cell receptor beta chains from one specimen sequenced in a study of monozygotic twins with inflammatory bowel disease. Following a re-call of the 5' RACE reads, TCRdb has one entry per CDR3 protein and lacks DNA. The sample table includes 150,000 to 200,000 distinct CDR3 sequences. The specimen sequenced was blood. Source of these receptors: a human donor with ulcerative colitis or Crohn's disease, or a healthy co-twin of an affected twin (not recorded which).

This rearrangement joins TRBV30 to TRBJ1-4. From germline, CDR1 is GTSNPN and CDR2 SVGIG (reference sequence). The CDR3 runs 11 residues. The CDR3 is CAWSVQGRLFF.

V gene TRBV19 combines with J gene TRBJ2-2; TCRdb returns TRBD2, unconfirmable since there is no DNA. The germline gives CDR1 LNHDA, CDR2 SQIVND (reference sequence). CDR3 length: 18 residues. CDR3 residues: CASSIRGTSGTNTGELFF.

V gene TRBV5-6 combines with J gene TRBJ1-1. In germline, CDR1 is SGHDT, CDR2 YYEEEE. This CDR3 region has 14 residues. This chain's CDR3 is CASSPRQGDTEAFF.

The chain couples TRBV5-4 to TRBJ2-2; TCRdb names TRBD2, which stays unverified in the absence of DNA. Germline assignment: CDR1 SGHNT and CDR2 YYREEE (reference sequence). The CDR3 contains 18 residues. The CDR3 reads CASSLMALAGGNTGELFF.

This rearrangement joins TRBV5-1 to TRBJ1-2; the TRBD1 assignment by TCRdb is unverifiable without DNA. This CDR3 is built from 13 residues. Germline assignment: CDR1 SGHRS and CDR2 YFSETQ. The CDR3: CASSRDRDYGYTF. The full variable domain, rest sourced from reference TRBV5-1 and TRBJ1-2, is KAGVTQTPRYLIKTRGQQVTLSCSPISGHRSVSWYQQTPGQGLQFLFEYFSETQRNKGNFPGRFSGRQFSNSRSEMNVSTLELGDSALYLCASSRDRDYGYTFGSGTRLTVV.

This chain links TRBV7-2 with TRBJ1-6. In germline, CDR1 is SGHTA, CDR2 FQGNSA. The CDR3 loop spans 13 amino acids. The CDR3 sequence: CASSPTERSPLHF.

V gene TRBV24-1 combines with J gene TRBJ2-1; without DNA, the TCRdb call of TRBD2 cannot be checked. Per the germline V gene, CDR1 is KGHDR and CDR2 is SFDVKD. The CDR3 totals 16 residues. The CDR3 is CATSDRSGRPVYEQFF.

V gene TRBV30 combines with J gene TRBJ1-5. Germline V CDR1 and CDR2: GTSNPN, SVGIG (reference sequence). This CDR3 has 14 residues. The CDR3 spells CAWSVGSYNQPQHF.

The rearrangement links TRBV3-1 to TRBJ2-1; as DNA is missing, the TRBD1 call by TCRdb cannot be tested. This CDR3 has 16 residues. The germline V gene has CDR1 LGHDT and CDR2 YNNKEL (reference sequence). The CDR3: CASSQAGVRSYNEQFF.

The J gene is TRBJ2-7, the V gene TRBV4-1; the TCRdb call, TRBD1, lacks DNA for checking. CDR3 length: 18 amino acids. CDR1 is MGHRA and CDR2 is YSYEKL in the germline V gene. CDR3 residues: CASSQRTGEEMDSYEQYF.

The rearrangement uses TRBV20-1 and TRBJ1-3; TCRdb designates TRBD1, a call that cannot be tested without DNA. CDR3 length: 15 residues. Germline V gene data show CDR1 as DFQATT and CDR2 as SNEGSKA (reference sequence). The CDR3 spells CSAEGQGAQGNTIYF.

The V call is TRBV21-1, the J call TRBJ1-2; the TCRdb call, TRBD1, lacks DNA for checking. TRBV21-1 is given as a pseudogene. This CDR3 contains 15 residues. Here the CDR3 reads CASSPDTLRGTGYTF.

This chain connects TRBV7-9 to TRBJ1-2; no DNA is available, so the TRBD1 call from TCRdb remains unchecked. The CDR3 runs 14 residues. Germline CDR1 is SEHNR and CDR2 is FQNEAQ (reference sequence). CDR3 region: CASSRLGPRYGYTF.

The gene calls are TRBV5-5 and TRBJ2-7; the D call from TCRdb, TRBD1, cannot be confirmed without DNA. Germline assignment: CDR1 SGHKS and CDR2 YYEKEE (reference sequence). The CDR3 consists of 12 residues. The CDR3 spells CASRTGTGEQYF.

This rearrangement joins TRBV7-2 to TRBJ2-7. This CDR3 has 12 residues. Germline V gives CDR1 SGHTA, CDR2 FQGNSA. The CDR3 protein is CASSFSDYEQYF.

The chain recombines TRBV20-1 with TRBJ2-2; checking the TCRdb D call of TRBD2 is not possible without DNA. Germline CDR1 DFQATT, CDR2 SNEGSKA (reference sequence). The length of the CDR3 is 15 residues. The CDR3 loop reads CSAVVSGRGTGELFF.

This chain uses TRBV20-1 with TRBJ2-3; TCRdb's D call, TRBD2, is unchecked because there is no DNA. Germline V CDR1 and CDR2: DFQATT, SNEGSKA (reference sequence). The CDR3 loop spans 15 amino acids. CDR3 loop: CSASGRLKDTDTQYF.